This TCR beta chain was sequenced in a study of blood T cell repertoires in COVID-19. Method: immunoSEQ multiplex PCR; TCRdb's copy keeps in-frame clones and lacks some. The sample lists 200,000 to 300,000 clones; about 82% were seen once. The CDR3 has 12 residues. Trimming cost V 7 bases and J 9 bases; bases outside gene matches: 7. Looked up from germline, CDR1 is SGHNT and CDR2 is YYREEE (reference sequence). This TCR derives from a man over 45 with COVID-19, enrolled during active disease. V and J are TRBV5-4 and TRBJ1-1; 9 positions match TRBD1. What was sequenced was peripheral blood. As DNA, the CDR3 is TGTGCCAGCGGACTACAGGGGGCTAAAGCTTTCTTT. It is translated as CASGLQGAKAFF.